This T cell receptor (beta chain) was sequenced during a study of cytomegalovirus exposure and HLA in healthy donors. The PCR ran on 60 Vbeta and 13 Jbeta primers. This table comes from immunoSEQ multiplex PCR, and its TCRdb copy is limited to in-frame clones, with some not included. There are about 190,000 clones in the sample; about three quarters occur only once, and approximately 2% lies in the top ten. This CDR3 comprises 15 residues. The V gene lost 4 bases and the J gene lost 7 bases, with 16 bases spanning the gap. Germline-derived CDR1 and CDR2 are LNHNV and YYDKDF (reference sequence). The sequenced sample was PBMCs. V gene TRBV15 combines with J gene TRBJ1-4; TRBD1 is a possible D gene (6 bases). The sequence was obtained from a woman aged 25 to 39 in good health and CMV-seropositive. CDR3 protein: CATSTLSQGGEKLFF. The CDR3 DNA sequence: TGTGCCACCAGCACCTTATCACAGGGTGGTGAAAAACTGTTTTTT.